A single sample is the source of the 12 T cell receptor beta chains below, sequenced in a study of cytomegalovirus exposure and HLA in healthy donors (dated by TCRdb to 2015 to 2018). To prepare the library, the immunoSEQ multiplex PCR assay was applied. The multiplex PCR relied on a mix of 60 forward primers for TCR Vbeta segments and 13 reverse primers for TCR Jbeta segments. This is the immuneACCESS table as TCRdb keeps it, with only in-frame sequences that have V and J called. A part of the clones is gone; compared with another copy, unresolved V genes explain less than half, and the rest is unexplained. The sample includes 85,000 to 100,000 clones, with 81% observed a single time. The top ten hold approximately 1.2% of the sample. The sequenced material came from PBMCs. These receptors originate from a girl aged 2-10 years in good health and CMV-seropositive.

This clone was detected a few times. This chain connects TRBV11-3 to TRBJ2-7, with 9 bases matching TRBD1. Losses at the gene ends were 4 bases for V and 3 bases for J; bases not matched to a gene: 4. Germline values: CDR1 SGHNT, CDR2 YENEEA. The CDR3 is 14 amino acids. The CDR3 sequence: CASSSGTGNYEQYF. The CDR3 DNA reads TGTGCCAGCAGCTCGGGGACAGGGAACTACGAGCAGTACTTC.

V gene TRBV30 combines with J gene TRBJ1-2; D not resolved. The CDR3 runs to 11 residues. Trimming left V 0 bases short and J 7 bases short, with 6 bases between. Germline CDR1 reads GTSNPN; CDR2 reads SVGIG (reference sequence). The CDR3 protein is CAWSVTPGYTF. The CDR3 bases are TGTGCCTGGAGTGTAACTCCTGGCTACACCTTC. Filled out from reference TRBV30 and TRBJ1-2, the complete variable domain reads SQTIHQWPATLVQPVGSPLSLECTVEGTSNPNLYWYRQAAGRGLQLLFYSVGIGQISSEVPQNLSASRPQDRQFILSSKKLLLSDSGFYLCAWSVTPGYTFGSGTRLTVV.

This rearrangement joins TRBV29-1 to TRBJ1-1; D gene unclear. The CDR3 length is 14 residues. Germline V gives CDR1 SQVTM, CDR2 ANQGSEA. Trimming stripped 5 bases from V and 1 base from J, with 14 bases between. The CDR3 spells CSVRQEGTNTEAFF. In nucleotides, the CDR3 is TGCAGCGTTCGGCAGGAGGGAACGAACACTGAAGCTTTCTTT.

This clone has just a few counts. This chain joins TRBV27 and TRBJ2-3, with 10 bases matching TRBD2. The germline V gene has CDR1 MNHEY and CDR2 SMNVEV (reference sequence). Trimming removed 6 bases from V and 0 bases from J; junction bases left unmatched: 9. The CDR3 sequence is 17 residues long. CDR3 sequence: CASSWVGLAASTDTQYF. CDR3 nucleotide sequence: TGTGCCAGCAGCTGGGTCGGACTAGCGGCAAGCACAGATACGCAGTATTTT.

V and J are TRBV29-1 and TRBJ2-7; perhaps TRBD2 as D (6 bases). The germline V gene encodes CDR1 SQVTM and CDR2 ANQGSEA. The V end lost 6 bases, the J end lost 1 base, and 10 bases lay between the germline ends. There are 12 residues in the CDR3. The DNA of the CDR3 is TGCAGCGTCCTGGGACTTTCCTACGAGCAGTACTTC. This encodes CSVLGLSYEQYF.

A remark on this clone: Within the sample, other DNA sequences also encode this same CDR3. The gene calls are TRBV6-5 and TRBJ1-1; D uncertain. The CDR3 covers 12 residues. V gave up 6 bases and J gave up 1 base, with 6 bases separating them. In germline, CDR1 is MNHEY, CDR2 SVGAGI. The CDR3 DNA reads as TGTGCCAGCAGGGGAGGGAACACTGAAGCTTTCTTT. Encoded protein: CASRGGNTEAFF.

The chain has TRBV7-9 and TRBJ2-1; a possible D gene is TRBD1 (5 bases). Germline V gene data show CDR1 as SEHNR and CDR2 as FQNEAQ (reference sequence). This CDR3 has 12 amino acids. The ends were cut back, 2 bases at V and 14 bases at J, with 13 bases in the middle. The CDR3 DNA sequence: TGTGCCAGCAGCTTAATGACAGCCGCGGAGTTCTTC. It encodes CASSLMTAAEFF.

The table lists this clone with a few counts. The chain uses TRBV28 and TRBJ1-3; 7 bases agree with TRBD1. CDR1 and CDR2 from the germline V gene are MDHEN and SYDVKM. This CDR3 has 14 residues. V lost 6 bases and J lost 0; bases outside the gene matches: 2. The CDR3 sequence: CASRRGLSGNTIYF. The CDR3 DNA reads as TGTGCCAGCAGAAGGGGGCTCTCTGGAAACACCATATATTTT.

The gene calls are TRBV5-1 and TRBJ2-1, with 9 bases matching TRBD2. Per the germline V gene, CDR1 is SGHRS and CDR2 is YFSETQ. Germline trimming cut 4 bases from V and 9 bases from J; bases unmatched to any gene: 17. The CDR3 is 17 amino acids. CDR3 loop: CASSVRSLSGSGGEQFF. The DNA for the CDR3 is TGCGCCAGCAGCGTCCGATCCCTTAGCGGGAGCGGAGGTGAGCAGTTCTTC.

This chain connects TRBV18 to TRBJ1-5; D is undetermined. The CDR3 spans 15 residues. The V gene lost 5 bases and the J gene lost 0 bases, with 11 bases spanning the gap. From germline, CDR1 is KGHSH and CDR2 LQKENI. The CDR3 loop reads CASSGLQSSNQPQHF. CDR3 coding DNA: TGTGCCAGCTCAGGGCTGCAGAGTAGCAATCAGCCCCAGCATTTT. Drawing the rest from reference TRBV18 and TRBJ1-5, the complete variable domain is NAGVMQNPRHLVRRRGQEARLRCSPMKGHSHVYWYRQLPEEGLKFMVYLQKENIIDESGMPKERFSAEFPKEGPSILRIQQVVRGDSAAYFCASSGLQSSNQPQHFGDGTRLSIL.

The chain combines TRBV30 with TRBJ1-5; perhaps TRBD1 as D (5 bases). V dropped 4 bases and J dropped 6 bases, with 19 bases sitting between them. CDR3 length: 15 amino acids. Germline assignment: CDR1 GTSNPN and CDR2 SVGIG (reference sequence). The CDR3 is CAWNVGGEIGQPQHF. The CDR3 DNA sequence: TGTGCCTGGAATGTTGGGGGGGAGATCGGTCAGCCCCAGCATTTT.

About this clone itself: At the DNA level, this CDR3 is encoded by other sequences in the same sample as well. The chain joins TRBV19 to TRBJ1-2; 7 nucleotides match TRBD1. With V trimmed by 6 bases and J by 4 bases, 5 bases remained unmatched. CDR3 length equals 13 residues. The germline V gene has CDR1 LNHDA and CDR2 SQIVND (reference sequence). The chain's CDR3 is CASSPGTAYGYTF. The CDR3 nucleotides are TGTGCCAGTAGCCCTGGGACAGCCTATGGCTACACCTTC.